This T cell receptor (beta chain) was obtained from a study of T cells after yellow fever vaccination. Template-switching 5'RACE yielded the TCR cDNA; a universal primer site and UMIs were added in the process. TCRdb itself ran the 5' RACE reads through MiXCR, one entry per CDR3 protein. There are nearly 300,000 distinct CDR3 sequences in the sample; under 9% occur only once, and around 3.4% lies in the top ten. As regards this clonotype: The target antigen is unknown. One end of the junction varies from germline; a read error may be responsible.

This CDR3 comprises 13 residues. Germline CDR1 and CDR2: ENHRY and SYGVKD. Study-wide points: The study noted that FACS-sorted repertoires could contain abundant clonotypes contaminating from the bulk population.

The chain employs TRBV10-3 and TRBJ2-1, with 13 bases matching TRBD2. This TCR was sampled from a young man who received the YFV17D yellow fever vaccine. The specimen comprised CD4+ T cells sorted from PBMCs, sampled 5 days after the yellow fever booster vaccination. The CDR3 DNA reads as TGTGCCCTCAGGACTAGCGGGGGTAATGAGCAGTTCTTC. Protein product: CALRTSGGNEQFF.